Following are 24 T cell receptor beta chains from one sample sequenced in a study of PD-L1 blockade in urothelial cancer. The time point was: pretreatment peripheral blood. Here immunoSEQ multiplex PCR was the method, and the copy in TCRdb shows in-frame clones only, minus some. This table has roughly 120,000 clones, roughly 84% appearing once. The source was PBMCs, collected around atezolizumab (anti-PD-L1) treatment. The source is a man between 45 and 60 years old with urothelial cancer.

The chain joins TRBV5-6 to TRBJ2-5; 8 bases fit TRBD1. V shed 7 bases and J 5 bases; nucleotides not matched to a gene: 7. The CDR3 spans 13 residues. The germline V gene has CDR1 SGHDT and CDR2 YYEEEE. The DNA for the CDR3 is TGTGCCAGCCGCTACAGGGGGATCGAGACCCAGTACTTC. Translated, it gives CASRYRGIETQYF.

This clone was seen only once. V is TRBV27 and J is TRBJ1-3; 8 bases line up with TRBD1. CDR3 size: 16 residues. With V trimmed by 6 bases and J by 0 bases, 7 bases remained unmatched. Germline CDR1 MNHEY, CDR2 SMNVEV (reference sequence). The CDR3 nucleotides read TGTGCCAGCAGCCCGGGACAGGCGGCCTCTGGAAACACCATATATTTT. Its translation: CASSPGQAASGNTIYF.

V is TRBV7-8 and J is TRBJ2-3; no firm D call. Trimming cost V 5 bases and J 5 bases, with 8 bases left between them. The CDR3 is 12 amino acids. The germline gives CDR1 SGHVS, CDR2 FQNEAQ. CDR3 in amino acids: CASSPPVDTQYF. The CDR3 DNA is TGTGCCAGCAGCCCACCGGTAGATACGCAGTATTTT. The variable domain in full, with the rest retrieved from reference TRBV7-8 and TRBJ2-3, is GAGVSQSPRYKVAKRGQDVALRCDPISGHVSLFWYQQALGQGPEFLTYFQNEAQLDKSGLPSDRFFAERPEGSVSTLKIQRTQQEDSAVYLCASSPPVDTQYFGPGTRLTVL.

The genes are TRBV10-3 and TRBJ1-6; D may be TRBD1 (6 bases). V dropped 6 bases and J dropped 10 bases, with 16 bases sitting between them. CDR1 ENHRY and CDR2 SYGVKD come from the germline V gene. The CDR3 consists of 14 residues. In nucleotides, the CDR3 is TGTGCCATCAGGGCGGACAGCGCACGCTCACCCCTCCACTTT. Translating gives CAIRADSARSPLHF.

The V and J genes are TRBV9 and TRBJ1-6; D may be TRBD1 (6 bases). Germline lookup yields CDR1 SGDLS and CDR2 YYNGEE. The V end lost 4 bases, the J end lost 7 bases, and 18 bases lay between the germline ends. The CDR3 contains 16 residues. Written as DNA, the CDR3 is TGTGCCAGCAGCATTGGACAGTTTTTAGCGAATTCACCCCTCCACTTT. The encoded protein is CASSIGQFLANSPLHF.

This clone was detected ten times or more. Here the CDR3 reads CASSPRGEKLFF. In nucleotides, the CDR3 is TGTGCCAGCTCACCGAGAGGGGAAAAACTGTTTTTT. This sequence joins TRBV18 and TRBJ1-4; D is unclear. The CDR3 is 12 amino acids. Germline V gives CDR1 KGHSH, CDR2 LQKENI. V was shortened by 3 bases and J by 8 bases, with 7 bases between the two germline ends.

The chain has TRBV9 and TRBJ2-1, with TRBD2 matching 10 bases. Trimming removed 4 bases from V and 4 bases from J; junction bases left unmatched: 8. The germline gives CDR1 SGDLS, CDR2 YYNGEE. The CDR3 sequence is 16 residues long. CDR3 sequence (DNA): TGTGCCAGCAGCAACCCGGGACTAGCGCGGTACAATGAGCAGTTCTTC. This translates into CASSNPGLARYNEQFF.

The CDR3 spells CASRRTSGSSYNEQFF. The CDR3 DNA sequence: TGTGCCAGCAGAAGGACTAGCGGGAGCTCCTACAATGAGCAGTTCTTC. The rearrangement joins TRBV28 to TRBJ2-1, with 13 positions matching TRBD2. This CDR3 is 16 amino acids long. Germline loops: CDR1 MDHEN, CDR2 SYDVKM. The V gene end was trimmed by 6 bases and the J gene end by 0 bases; junction bases not matched to a gene: 2.

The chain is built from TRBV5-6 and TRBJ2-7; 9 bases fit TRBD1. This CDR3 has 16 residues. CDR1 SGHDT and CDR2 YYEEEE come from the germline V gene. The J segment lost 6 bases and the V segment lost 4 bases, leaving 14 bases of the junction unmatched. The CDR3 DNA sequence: TGTGCCAGCAGCGGAGGCGGGACAGGGTTGCGGCGCGAGCAGTACTTC. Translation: CASSGGGTGLRREQYF.

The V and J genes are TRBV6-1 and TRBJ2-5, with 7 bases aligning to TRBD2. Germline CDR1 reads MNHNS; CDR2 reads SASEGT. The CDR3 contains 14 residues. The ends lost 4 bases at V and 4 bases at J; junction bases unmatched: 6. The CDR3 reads CASSVAGALETQYF. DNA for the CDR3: TGTGCCAGCAGTGTGGCGGGAGCTTTAGAGACCCAGTACTTC.

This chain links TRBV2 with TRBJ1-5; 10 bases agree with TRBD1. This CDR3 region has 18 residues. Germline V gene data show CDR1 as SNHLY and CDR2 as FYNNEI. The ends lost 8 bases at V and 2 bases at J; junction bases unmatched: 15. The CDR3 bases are TGTGCCAGCCGGATAGGGACAGGGGATTGGATAGGCAATCAGCCCCAGCATTTT. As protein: CASRIGTGDWIGNQPQHF.

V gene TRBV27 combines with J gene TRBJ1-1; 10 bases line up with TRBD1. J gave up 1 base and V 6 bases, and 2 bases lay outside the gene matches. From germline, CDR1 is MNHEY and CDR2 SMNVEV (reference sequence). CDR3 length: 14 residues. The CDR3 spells CASRTGGQNTEAFF. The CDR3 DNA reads TGTGCCAGCAGGACAGGGGGCCAGAACACTGAAGCTTTCTTT.

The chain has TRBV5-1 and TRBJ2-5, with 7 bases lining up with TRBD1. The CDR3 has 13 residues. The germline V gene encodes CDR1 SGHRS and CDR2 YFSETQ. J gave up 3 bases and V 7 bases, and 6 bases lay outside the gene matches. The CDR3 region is CASRFQGEETQYF. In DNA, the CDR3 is TGCGCCAGCCGGTTCCAGGGGGAAGAGACCCAGTACTTC.

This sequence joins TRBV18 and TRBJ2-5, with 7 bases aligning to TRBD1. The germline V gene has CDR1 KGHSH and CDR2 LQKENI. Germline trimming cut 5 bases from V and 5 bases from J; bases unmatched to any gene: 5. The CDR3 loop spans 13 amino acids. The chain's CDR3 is CASSNRGTETQYF. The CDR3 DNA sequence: TGTGCCAGCTCAAACAGGGGTACGGAGACCCAGTACTTC.

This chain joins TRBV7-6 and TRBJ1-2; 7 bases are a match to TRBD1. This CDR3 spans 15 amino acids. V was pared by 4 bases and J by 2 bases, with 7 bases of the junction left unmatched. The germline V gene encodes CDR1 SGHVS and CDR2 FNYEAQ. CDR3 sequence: CASSSQVGQNYGYTF. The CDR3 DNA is TGTGCCAGCAGCTCCCAGGTGGGACAGAACTATGGCTACACCTTC.

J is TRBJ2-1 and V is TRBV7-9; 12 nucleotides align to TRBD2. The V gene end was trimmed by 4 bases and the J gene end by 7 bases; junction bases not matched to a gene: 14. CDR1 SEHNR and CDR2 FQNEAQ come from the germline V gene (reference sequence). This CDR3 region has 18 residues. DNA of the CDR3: TGTGCCAGCAGCTCCTACCCCAGACTAGCGGGAGAGGGTAATGAGCAGTTCTTC. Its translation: CASSSYPRLAGEGNEQFF.

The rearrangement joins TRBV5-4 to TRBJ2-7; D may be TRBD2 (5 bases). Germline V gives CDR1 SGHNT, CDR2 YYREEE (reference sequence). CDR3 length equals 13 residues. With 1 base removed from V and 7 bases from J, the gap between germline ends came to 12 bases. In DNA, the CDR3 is TGTGCCAGCAGCTTGCCCTCGCGCGGGGAGCAGTACTTC. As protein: CASSLPSRGEQYF.

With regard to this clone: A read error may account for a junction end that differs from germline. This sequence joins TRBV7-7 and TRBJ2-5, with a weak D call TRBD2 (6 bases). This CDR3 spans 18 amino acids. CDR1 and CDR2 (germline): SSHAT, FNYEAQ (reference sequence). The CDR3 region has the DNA TGTGCTAGCAGCTTACCAAAGGTGGAGGGACGGTTGGAAGAGACCCAGTACTTC. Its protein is CASSLPKVEGRLEETQYF.

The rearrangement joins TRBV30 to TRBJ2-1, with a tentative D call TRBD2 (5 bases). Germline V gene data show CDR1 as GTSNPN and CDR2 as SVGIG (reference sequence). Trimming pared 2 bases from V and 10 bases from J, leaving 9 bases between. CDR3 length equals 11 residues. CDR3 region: CAWSFGLEQFF. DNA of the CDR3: TGTGCCTGGAGTTTCGGACTCGAGCAGTTCTTC.

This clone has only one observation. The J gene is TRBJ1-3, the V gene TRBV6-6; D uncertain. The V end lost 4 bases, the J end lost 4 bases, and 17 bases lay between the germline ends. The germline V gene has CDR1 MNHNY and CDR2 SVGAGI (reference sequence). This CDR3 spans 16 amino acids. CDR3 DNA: TGTGCCAGCAGTTCCGGGGTGGGTCGTTCGGGAAACACCATATATTTT. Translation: CASSSGVGRSGNTIYF.

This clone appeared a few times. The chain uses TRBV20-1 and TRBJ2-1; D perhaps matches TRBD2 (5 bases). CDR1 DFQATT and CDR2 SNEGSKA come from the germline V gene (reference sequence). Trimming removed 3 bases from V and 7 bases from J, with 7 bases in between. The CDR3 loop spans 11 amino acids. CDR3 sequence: CSARTKNEQFF. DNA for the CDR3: TGCAGTGCTAGGACTAAAAATGAGCAGTTCTTC.

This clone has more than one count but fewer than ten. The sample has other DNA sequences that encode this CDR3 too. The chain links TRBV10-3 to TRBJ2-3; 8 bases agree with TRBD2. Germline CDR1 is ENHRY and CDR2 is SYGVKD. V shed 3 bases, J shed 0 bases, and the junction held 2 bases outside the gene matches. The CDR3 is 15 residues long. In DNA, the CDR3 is TGTGCCATCAGTGATCCTAGCGGGAGCACAGATACGCAGTATTTT. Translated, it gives CAISDPSGSTDTQYF.

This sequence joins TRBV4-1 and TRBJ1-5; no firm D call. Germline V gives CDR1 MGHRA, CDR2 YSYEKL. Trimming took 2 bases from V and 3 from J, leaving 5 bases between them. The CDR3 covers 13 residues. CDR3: CASSQPPNQPQHF. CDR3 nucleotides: TGCGCCAGCAGCCAACCTCCCAATCAGCCCCAGCATTTT.

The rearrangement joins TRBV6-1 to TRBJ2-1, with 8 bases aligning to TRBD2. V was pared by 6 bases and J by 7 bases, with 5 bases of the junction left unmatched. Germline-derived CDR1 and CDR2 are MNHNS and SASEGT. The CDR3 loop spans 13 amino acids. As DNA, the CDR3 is TGTGCCAGCAGCAAGAAGCGGGGGAATGAGCAGTTCTTC. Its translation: CASSKKRGNEQFF.